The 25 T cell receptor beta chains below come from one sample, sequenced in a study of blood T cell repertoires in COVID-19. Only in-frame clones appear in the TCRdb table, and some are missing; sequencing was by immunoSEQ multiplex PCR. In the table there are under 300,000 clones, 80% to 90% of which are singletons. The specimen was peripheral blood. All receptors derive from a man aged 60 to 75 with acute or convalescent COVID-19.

In DNA form, the CDR3 reads TGTGCCAGTAGTATAGACCCACAGGGGGCTGGCAATCAGCCCCAGCATTTT. It translates to CASSIDPQGAGNQPQHF. The V and J genes are TRBV19 and TRBJ1-5; TRBD1 agrees at 9 bases. The CDR3 runs 17 residues. Trimming at V came to 0 bases and at J to 2 bases, leaving 5 bases not matched to a gene. CDR1 and CDR2 from the germline V gene are LNHDA and SQIVND (reference sequence).

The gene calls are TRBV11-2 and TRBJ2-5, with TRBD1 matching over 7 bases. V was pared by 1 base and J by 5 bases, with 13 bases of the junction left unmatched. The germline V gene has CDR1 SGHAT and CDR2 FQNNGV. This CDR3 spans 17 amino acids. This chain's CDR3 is CASSLAWGQLAEETQYF. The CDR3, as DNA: TGTGCCAGCAGCTTAGCATGGGGACAGCTTGCTGAGGAGACCCAGTACTTC.

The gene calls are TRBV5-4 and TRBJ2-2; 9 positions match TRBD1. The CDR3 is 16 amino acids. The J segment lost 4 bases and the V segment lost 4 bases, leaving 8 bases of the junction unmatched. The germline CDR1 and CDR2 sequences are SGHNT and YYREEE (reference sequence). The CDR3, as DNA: TGTGCCAGCAGCCCCGGGGACAGGGACGTCACCGGGGAGCTGTTTTTT. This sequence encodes CASSPGDRDVTGELFF.

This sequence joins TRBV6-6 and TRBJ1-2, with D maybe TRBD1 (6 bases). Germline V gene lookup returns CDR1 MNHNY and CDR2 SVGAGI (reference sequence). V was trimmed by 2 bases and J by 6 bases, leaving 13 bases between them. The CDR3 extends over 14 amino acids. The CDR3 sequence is CASSYTRSGDGYTF. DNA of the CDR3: TGTGCCAGCAGTTACACCAGGTCAGGGGATGGCTACACCTTC.

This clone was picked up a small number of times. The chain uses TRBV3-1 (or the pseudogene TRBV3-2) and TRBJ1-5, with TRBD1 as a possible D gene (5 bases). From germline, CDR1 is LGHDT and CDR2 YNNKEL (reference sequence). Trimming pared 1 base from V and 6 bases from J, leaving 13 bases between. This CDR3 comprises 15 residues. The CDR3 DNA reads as TGTGCCAGCAGCCAAGGTCACGGCACAGGTCAGCCCCAGCATTTT. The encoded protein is CASSQGHGTGQPQHF.

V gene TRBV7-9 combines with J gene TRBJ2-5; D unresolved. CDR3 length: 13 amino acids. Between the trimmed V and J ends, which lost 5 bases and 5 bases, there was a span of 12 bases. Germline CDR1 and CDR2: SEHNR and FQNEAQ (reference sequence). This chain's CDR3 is CASSPSAEETQYF. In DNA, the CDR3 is TGTGCCAGCAGCCCCTCGGCGGAGGAGACCCAGTACTTC.

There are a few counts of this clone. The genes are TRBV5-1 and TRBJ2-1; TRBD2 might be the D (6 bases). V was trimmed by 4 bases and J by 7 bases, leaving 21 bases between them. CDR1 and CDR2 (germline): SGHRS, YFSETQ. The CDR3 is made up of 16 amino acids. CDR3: CASSPRGSLSVNEQFF. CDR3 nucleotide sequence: TGCGCCAGCAGCCCGCGGGGTTCGTTGAGTGTGAATGAGCAGTTCTTC.

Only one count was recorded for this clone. The CDR3 region is CASSFLKGETITEAFF. Written as DNA, the CDR3 is TGTGCCAGCAGTTTCTTAAAAGGCGAGACAATAACTGAAGCTTTCTTT. The chain links TRBV28 to TRBJ1-1, with D hard to call. This CDR3 spans 16 amino acids. The V end was cut by 3 bases, the J end by 5 bases, with 19 bases between. Germline values: CDR1 MDHEN, CDR2 SYDVKM.

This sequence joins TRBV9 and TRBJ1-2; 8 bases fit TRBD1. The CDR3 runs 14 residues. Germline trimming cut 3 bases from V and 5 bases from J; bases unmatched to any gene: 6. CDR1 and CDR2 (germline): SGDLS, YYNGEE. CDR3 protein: CASSAGQGPYGYTF. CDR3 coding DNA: TGTGCCAGCAGCGCAGGACAGGGCCCATATGGCTACACCTTC.

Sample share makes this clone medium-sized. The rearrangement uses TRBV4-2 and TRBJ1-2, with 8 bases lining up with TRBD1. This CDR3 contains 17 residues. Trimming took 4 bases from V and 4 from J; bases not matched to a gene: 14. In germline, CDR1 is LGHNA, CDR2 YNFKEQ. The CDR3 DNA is TGTGCCAGCAGCCCCTCCGGGACAGGTGGTCAACTCTATGGCTACACCTTC. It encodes CASSPSGTGGQLYGYTF.

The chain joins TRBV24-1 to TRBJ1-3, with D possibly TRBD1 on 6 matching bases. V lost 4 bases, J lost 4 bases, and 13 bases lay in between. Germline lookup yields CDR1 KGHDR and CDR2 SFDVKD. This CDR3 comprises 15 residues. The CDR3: CATSDPGEAGNTIYF. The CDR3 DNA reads TGTGCCACCAGTGACCCAGGGGAAGCCGGAAACACCATATATTTT.

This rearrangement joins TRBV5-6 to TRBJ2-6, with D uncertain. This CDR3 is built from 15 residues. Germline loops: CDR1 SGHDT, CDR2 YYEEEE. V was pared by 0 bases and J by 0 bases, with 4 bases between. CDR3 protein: CASSLGVSGANVLTF. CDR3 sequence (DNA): TGTGCCAGCAGCTTGGGAGTCTCTGGGGCCAACGTCCTGACTTTC. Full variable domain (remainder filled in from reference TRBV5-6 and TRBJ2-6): DAGVTQSPTHLIKTRGQQVTLRCSPKSGHDTVSWYQQALGQGPQFIFQYYEEEERQRGNFPDRFSGHQFPNYSSELNVNALLLGDSALYLCASSLGVSGANVLTFGAGSRLTVL.

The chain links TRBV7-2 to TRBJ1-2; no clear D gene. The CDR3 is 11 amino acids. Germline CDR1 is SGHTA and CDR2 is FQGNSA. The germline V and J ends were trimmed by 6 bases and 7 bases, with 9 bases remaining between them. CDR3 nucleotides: TGTGCCAGCAGACTAGGGAGTGGCTACACCTTC. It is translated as CASRLGSGYTF.

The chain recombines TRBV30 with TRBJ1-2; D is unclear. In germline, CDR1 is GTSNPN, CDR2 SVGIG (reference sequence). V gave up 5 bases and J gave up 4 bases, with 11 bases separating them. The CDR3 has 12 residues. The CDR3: CAWGVDSYGYTF. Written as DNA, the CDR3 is TGTGCCTGGGGAGTTGACTCCTATGGCTACACCTTC.

The CDR3, as DNA: TGTGCCAGCAGCCCCGACAGGGGGTGGGGGGAGACCCAGTACTTC. Encoded protein: CASSPDRGWGETQYF. This chain joins TRBV7-2 and TRBJ2-5, with 9 positions matching TRBD1. The CDR3 is made up of 15 amino acids. Looked up from germline, CDR1 is SGHTA and CDR2 is FQGNSA. Losses at the gene ends were 5 bases for V and 5 bases for J; bases not matched to a gene: 9. The whole variable domain, remainder taken from reference TRBV7-2 and TRBJ2-5, is GAGVSQSPSNKVTEKGKDVELRCDPISGHTALYWYRQSLGQGLEFLIYFQGNSAPDKSGLPSDRFSAERTGGSVSTLTIQRTQQEDSAVYLCASSPDRGWGETQYFGPGTRLLVL.

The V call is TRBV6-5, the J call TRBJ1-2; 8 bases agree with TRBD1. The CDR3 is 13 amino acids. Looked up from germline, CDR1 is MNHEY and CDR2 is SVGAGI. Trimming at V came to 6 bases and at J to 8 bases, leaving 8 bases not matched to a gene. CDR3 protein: CASRGQGARGYTF. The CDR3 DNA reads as TGTGCCAGCAGGGGGCAGGGGGCGCGGGGCTACACCTTC.

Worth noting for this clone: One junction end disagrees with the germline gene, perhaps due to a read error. CDR3 coding DNA: TGTGCTAGCAGTCCTAGCGGAGTACTTAACAATGAGCAGTTCTTC. The encoded protein is CASSPSGVLNNEQFF. V gene TRBV7-7 combines with J gene TRBJ2-1; TRBD2 aligns across 7 bases. CDR3 length equals 15 residues. Per germline, CDR1 SSHAT and CDR2 FNYEAQ (reference sequence).

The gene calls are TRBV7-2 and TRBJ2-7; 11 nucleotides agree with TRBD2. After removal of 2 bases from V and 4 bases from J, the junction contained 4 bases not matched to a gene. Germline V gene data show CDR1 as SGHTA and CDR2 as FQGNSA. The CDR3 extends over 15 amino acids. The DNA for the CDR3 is TGTGCCAGCAGCTTAACTAGCGGGAGCTTTTACGAGCAGTACTTC. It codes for CASSLTSGSFYEQYF.

The CDR3 region is CASSLPDQGADLETQYF. CDR3 DNA sequence: TGTGCCAGCAGCTTACCCGATCAGGGGGCGGATTTGGAGACCCAGTACTTC. This chain joins TRBV7-8 and TRBJ2-5, with TRBD1 matching over 8 bases. There are 17 residues in the CDR3. The trim removed 2 bases at V and 5 bases at J, leaving 13 bases unmatched. Per germline, CDR1 SGHVS and CDR2 FQNEAQ.

CDR3 sequence reads: CASSLNYEQYF. The CDR3 DNA reads as TGTGCCAGCAGCCTCAACTACGAGCAGTACTTC. The V and J genes are TRBV3-1 (or the pseudogene TRBV3-2) and TRBJ2-7; D is unclear. The CDR3 has 11 residues. V shed 4 bases and J shed 3 bases, with 4 bases lying between them. Germline V gene sequence: CDR1 LGHDT, CDR2 YNNKEL (reference sequence).

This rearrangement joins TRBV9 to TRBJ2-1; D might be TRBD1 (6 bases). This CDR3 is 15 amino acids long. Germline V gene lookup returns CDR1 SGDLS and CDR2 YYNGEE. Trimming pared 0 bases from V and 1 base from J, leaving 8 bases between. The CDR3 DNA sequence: TGTGCCAGCAGCGTAGGAGGGGGTTCCTACAATGAGCAGTTCTTC. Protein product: CASSVGGGSYNEQFF.

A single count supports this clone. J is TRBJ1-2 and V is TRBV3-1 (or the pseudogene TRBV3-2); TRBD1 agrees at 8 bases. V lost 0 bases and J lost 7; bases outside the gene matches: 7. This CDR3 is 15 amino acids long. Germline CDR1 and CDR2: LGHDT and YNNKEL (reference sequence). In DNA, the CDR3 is TGTGCCAGCAGCCAAGATATCAGGGGGCTAGCTGGCTACACCTTC. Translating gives CASSQDIRGLAGYTF.

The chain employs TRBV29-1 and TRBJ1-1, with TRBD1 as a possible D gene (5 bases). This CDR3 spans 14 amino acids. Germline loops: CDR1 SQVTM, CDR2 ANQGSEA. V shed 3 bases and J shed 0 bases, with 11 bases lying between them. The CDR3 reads CSVDRTGVNTEAFF. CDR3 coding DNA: TGCAGCGTTGATAGGACGGGGGTGAACACTGAAGCTTTCTTT.

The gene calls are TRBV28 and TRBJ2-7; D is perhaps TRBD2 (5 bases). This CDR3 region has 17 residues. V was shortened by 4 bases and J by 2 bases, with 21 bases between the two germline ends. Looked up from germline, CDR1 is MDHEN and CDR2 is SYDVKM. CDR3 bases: TGTGCCAGCAGTTCCTCTTACGGGATTAAGTTAACCTACGAGCAGTACTTC. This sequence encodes CASSSSYGIKLTYEQYF. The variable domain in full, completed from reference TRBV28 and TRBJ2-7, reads DVKVTQSSRYLVKRTGEKVFLECVQDMDHENMFWYRQDPGLGLRLIYFSYDVKMKEKGDIPEGYSVSREKKERFSLILESASTNQTSMYLCASSSSYGIKLTYEQYFGPGTRLTVT.

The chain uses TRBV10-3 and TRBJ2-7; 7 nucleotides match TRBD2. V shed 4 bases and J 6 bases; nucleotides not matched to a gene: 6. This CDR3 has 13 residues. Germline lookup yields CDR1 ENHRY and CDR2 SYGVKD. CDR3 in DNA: TGTGCCATCAGTGGGGGCAGGGAGGGCGAGCAGTACTTC. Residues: CAISGGREGEQYF.